This T cell receptor beta chain was obtained from a study of T cells in narcolepsy. The length of the CDR3 is 12 residues. The germline gives CDR1 MDHEN, CDR2 SYDVKM. Trimming pared 6 bases from V and 3 bases from J, leaving 9 bases between. Here immunoSEQ multiplex PCR was the method, and the copy in TCRdb shows in-frame clones only, minus some. The table includes about 29,000 clones, about 90% detected once. The gene calls are TRBV28 and TRBJ2-7, with a possible D match to TRBD1 (5 bases). The clonotype originates from a human donor in good health. The sample comprised memory (CD45RA-) CD4+ T cells from blood. CDR3 bases: TGTGCCAGCAGGAAGACAGTCTACGAGCAGTACTTC. This encodes CASRKTVYEQYF.